A single sample gave rise to the 21 T cell receptor beta chains below, sequenced in a study of CD8 T cells in Susac syndrome. cDNA came from about 0.51 to 1 ug RNA primed by random hexamers. TCRdb re-called the immunoSEQ multiplex PCR reads with MiXCR, one entry per CDR3 protein. The sample lists approximately 150,000 distinct CDR3 sequences; 65% to 90% were seen once. The source material was CD8+ T cells from PBMCs. These receptors all stem from a human donor with multiple sclerosis.

The chain couples TRBV12-3 or TRBV12-4 to TRBJ1-2, with D possibly being TRBD1 (5 bases). The CDR3 loop spans 14 amino acids. Trimming cost V 3 bases and J 7 bases, with 15 bases left between them. CDR3 amino acids: CASSFSRDLPGYTF. DNA for the CDR3: TGTGCCAGCAGTTTCTCTCGGGACCTACCTGGCTACACCTTC.

The rearrangement joins TRBV27 to TRBJ2-1, with D tentatively TRBD1 or TRBD2 (6 bases each). Germline V gives CDR1 MNHEY, CDR2 SMNVEV (reference sequence). Trimming took 1 base from V and 4 from J, leaving 11 bases between them. There are 15 residues in the CDR3. The CDR3 DNA follows: TGTGCCAGCAGTTTATTTCGGGGGCGATACAATGAGCAGTTCTTC. It is translated as CASSLFRGRYNEQFF.

The genes are TRBV12-3 or TRBV12-4 and TRBJ2-5; 10 bases match TRBD1. V shed 0 bases and J 5 bases; nucleotides not matched to a gene: 3. The CDR3 runs 15 residues. This CDR3 reads CASSLAGTGVETQYF. Here the CDR3 DNA reads TGTGCCAGCAGTTTAGCCGGGACAGGGGTCGAGACCCAGTACTTC.

This clonotype was seen only a few times. This chain uses TRBV10-2 with TRBJ2-7, with D hard to call. The germline V gene encodes CDR1 WSHSY and CDR2 SAAADI. V gave up 2 bases and J gave up 1 base, with 12 bases separating them. The CDR3 length is 15 residues. CDR3 residues: CASSEPPMRSYEQYF. The CDR3 nucleotides are TGCGCCAGCAGTGAGCCGCCCATGAGATCCTACGAGCAGTACTTC.

This chain connects TRBV6-2 or TRBV6-3 to TRBJ1-1; TRBD1 agrees at 9 bases. V shed 4 bases, J shed 6 bases, and the junction held 9 bases outside the gene matches. Germline V gives CDR1 MNHEY, CDR2 SVGEGT. The CDR3 sequence is 15 residues long. The CDR3 loop is CASSLDTGGMPEAFF. CDR3 sequence (DNA): TGTGCCAGCAGTTTAGATACAGGGGGCATGCCTGAAGCTTTCTTT.

The chain joins TRBV7-6 to TRBJ2-3; TRBD1 matches at 7 bases. V was clipped by 5 bases and J by 0 bases; unmatched bases: 11. The germline V gene encodes CDR1 SGHVS and CDR2 FNYEAQ. The CDR3 loop spans 17 amino acids. The CDR3 reads CASSLPRGGPSTDTQYF. The CDR3 region has the DNA TGTGCCAGCAGCCTCCCTCGAGGGGGCCCCAGCACAGATACGCAGTATTTT.

The chain is built from TRBV10-2 and TRBJ1-1; D may be TRBD1 (6 bases). This CDR3 region has 13 residues. Germline CDR1 and CDR2: WSHSY and SAAADI. The V end was cut by 8 bases, the J end by 4 bases, with 14 bases between. The CDR3, as DNA: TGCGCCAGCCGGGACACCCTAAGCACTGAAGCTTTCTTT. Protein product: CASRDTLSTEAFF.

The chain recombines TRBV30 with TRBJ2-5, with TRBD1 identical over 8 bases. Unmatched junction bases numbered 4, after V lost 2 bases and J lost 5 bases. The CDR3 extends over 13 amino acids. CDR1 and CDR2 from the germline V gene are GTSNPN and SVGIG (reference sequence). In DNA form, the CDR3 reads TGTGCCTGGAGTCAGGGGGCAGGGGAGACCCAGTACTTC. Amino acids: CAWSQGAGETQYF.

This sequence joins TRBV19 and TRBJ2-1; the match to TRBD1 covers 7 bases. This CDR3 has 14 residues. J lost 0 bases, V lost 6 bases, and 2 bases had no gene match. The germline V gene encodes CDR1 LNHDA and CDR2 SQIVND (reference sequence). CDR3 sequence reads: CASRGQSSYNEQFF. In nucleotides, the CDR3 is TGTGCCAGTAGGGGACAGAGCTCCTACAATGAGCAGTTCTTC.

The chain recombines TRBV7-9 with TRBJ2-2, with 7 positions matching TRBD1. The CDR3 sequence is 15 residues long. The trim removed 8 bases at V and 0 bases at J, leaving 6 bases unmatched. Germline CDR1 SEHNR, CDR2 FQNEAQ (reference sequence). CDR3 residues: CASLLGTANTGELFF. The CDR3 DNA follows: TGTGCCAGCCTCCTGGGGACAGCGAACACCGGGGAGCTGTTTTTT.

The chain couples TRBV24-1 to TRBJ1-4; 8 bases line up with TRBD1. Losses at the gene ends were 4 bases for V and 8 bases for J; bases not matched to a gene: 2. The CDR3 contains 13 residues. Looked up from germline, CDR1 is KGHDR and CDR2 is SFDVKD. The CDR3 DNA is TGTGCCACCAGTGAACGGACAGGGGAAAAACTGTTTTTT. This codes for CATSERTGEKLFF.

The chain is built from TRBV28 and TRBJ2-3; D possibly corresponds to TRBD2 (5 bases). The ends were cut back, 4 bases at V and 0 bases at J, with 11 bases in the middle. This CDR3 contains 15 residues. The germline V gene encodes CDR1 MDHEN and CDR2 SYDVKM. Here the CDR3 reads CASSSDYTSTDTQYF. CDR3 bases: TGTGCCAGCAGTTCAGACTATACTAGCACAGATACGCAGTATTTT. Full variable domain (outside the CDR3, taken from reference TRBV28 and TRBJ2-3): DVKVTQSSRYLVKRTGEKVFLECVQDMDHENMFWYRQDPGLGLRLIYFSYDVKMKEKGDIPEGYSVSREKKERFSLILESASTNQTSMYLCASSSDYTSTDTQYFGPGTRLTVL.

The CDR3 here is CASSQDWGWDGYTF. The CDR3 DNA is TGTGCCAGCAGCCAAGATTGGGGCTGGGATGGCTACACCTTC. The chain recombines TRBV14 with TRBJ1-2, with D tentatively TRBD1 (5 bases). CDR1 is SGHDN, CDR2 FVKESK, per germline. The V end was cut by 0 bases, the J end by 6 bases, with 11 bases between. This CDR3 contains 14 residues.

The genes are TRBV6-5 and TRBJ2-7; 9 nucleotides match TRBD1. J gave up 0 bases and V 2 bases, and 20 bases lay outside the gene matches. The CDR3 totals 21 residues. Germline assignment: CDR1 MNHEY and CDR2 SVGAGI. The CDR3 DNA follows: TGTGCCAGCAGTTACCTCACCGGGGACAGGGAGGGGTTAAGGTCCTCCTACGAGCAGTACGTC. It is translated as CASSYLTGDREGLRSSYEQYV.

The rearrangement uses TRBV20-1 and TRBJ1-1, with a weak D call TRBD1 (6 bases). Germline V CDR1 and CDR2: DFQATT, SNEGSKA (reference sequence). The CDR3 length is 14 residues. The V end lost 6 bases, the J end lost 1 base, and 15 bases lay between the germline ends. The DNA for the CDR3 is TGCAGTGCCCGGACAGAGCCGACGAACACTGAAGCTTTCTTT. Amino acids: CSARTEPTNTEAFF.

In this sample, this clonotype turned up once. V and J are TRBV13 and TRBJ2-3, with 8 positions matching TRBD2. The germline gives CDR1 PRHDT, CDR2 FYEKMQ (reference sequence). CDR3 length: 13 amino acids. J lost 6 bases, V lost 4 bases, and 3 bases had no gene match. This CDR3 reads CASSSGGPDTQYF. The CDR3 bases are TGTGCCAGCAGCTCGGGAGGGCCGGATACGCAGTATTTT.

This chain links TRBV6-5 with TRBJ1-2; the D gene is possibly TRBD1 (6 bases). The V gene's germline CDR1 is MNHEY and CDR2 SVGAGI. The CDR3 runs to 12 residues. The ends were cut back, 2 bases at V and 8 bases at J, with 9 bases in the middle. CDR3: CASSYQGRGYTF. CDR3 sequence (DNA): TGTGCCAGCAGTTACCAGGGGAGGGGCTACACCTTC.

This sequence joins TRBV11-2 and TRBJ2-3; 10 nucleotides line up with TRBD2. CDR3 length: 15 amino acids. Germline trimming cut 5 bases from V and 2 bases from J; bases unmatched to any gene: 4. Germline values: CDR1 SGHAT, CDR2 FQNNGV. CDR3 bases: TGTGCCAGCAGCCTAGCGGGGGACCACACAGATACGCAGTATTTT. Translated: CASSLAGDHTDTQYF.

The rearrangement uses TRBV5-6 and TRBJ2-6; D not resolved. From germline, CDR1 is SGHDT and CDR2 YYEEEE. V gave up 4 bases and J gave up 0 bases, with 11 bases separating them. This CDR3 comprises 16 residues. The CDR3 DNA sequence: TGTGCCAGCAGCGTGGGTGGGGTCTCTGGGGCCAACGTCCTGACTTTC. It yields the protein CASSVGGVSGANVLTF.

In DNA form, the CDR3 reads TGTGCCAGCAGCGTATTCACAGGGGAAGCAGCTTTCTTT. Its protein is CASSVFTGEAAFF. The chain employs TRBV9 and TRBJ1-1; TRBD1 aligns across 7 bases. Trimming at V came to 1 base and at J to 10 bases, leaving 7 bases not matched to a gene. This CDR3 comprises 13 residues. The germline V gene encodes CDR1 SGDLS and CDR2 YYNGEE. The entire variable domain, with the rest obtained from reference TRBV9 and TRBJ1-1, is as follows: DSGVTQTPKHLITATGQRVTLRCSPRSGDLSVYWYQQSLDQGLQFLIQYYNGEERAKGNILERFSAQQFPDLHSELNLSSLELGDSALYFCASSVFTGEAAFFGQGTRLTVV.

The chain couples TRBV6-1 to TRBJ1-2; TRBD1 is a possible D gene (6 bases). The CDR3 sequence is 14 residues long. Trimming shortened V by 7 bases and J by 3 bases, and 15 bases separated the two germline ends. CDR1 and CDR2 (germline): MNHNS, SASEGT. The CDR3, as DNA: TGTGCCAGCAACACAGGGTACCTCTACTATGGCTACACCTTC. It codes for CASNTGYLYYGYTF.